This TCR beta chain emerged from a study of a mutant IDH1 vaccine in newly diagnosed glioma. Comments on this clone: Its antigen is not known.

Measured with immunoSEQ multiplex PCR; TCRdb has only the in-frame clones, and not every one. The data hold about 65,000 clones, with around 84% observed a single time. The CDR3 contains 15 residues. Trimming removed 7 bases from V and 5 bases from J; junction bases left unmatched: 11. The V gene's germline CDR1 is SNHLY and CDR2 FYNNEI. Time point denoted: week 23, last vaccination. Every vaccine dose comprised 300 ug of mutant IDH1 20-mer peptide plus topical imiquimod. Astrocytomas found in donors were new, WHO grade 3 or 4, IDH1-mutant and ATRX-lost. V gene TRBV2 combines with J gene TRBJ2-1, with 7 nucleotides matching TRBD1. Sequenced material: PBMCs, taken from a glioma patient whose treatment included an IDH1 peptide vaccine. The sequence was obtained from a man aged 25 to 40 with glioma. The CDR3 sequence is CASMVGTGDHNEQFF. For the CDR3, the DNA is TGTGCCAGCATGGTTGGAACAGGGGATCACAATGAGCAGTTCTTC.